Each of the 14 T cell receptor beta chains below was sequenced from the same sample in a study of regulatory T cells in long-lasting Graves disease. Stated time point: persistent/refractory GD, antithyroid drugs over 5 years with positive TRAb. Scientists built the TCR library using RNA that was extracted from PBMCs. Both iRepertoire HTBI primers and Arm-PCR of CDR3 regions were used to build the TCR beta libraries. TCRdb ran MiXCR on the multiplex PCR reads and lists one entry per CDR3 protein. The table has 420,000 or so distinct CDR3 sequences, around 22% seen once; the top ten hold 26%. The sample here was peripheral blood mononuclear cells (PBMCs), taken when the disease was refractory, from a patient treated with antithyroid drugs. The receptors originated from a female donor with Graves disease.

This clonotype was seen a handful of times. The chain combines TRBV29-1 with TRBJ2-7, with D possibly TRBD2 on 5 matching bases. Trimming took off 6 bases at V and 4 bases at J, with 25 bases between the two ends. Germline CDR1 SQVTM, CDR2 ANQGSEA. This CDR3 has 16 amino acids. Written as DNA, the CDR3 is TGCAGCGTCGCTTCCGACGGGAAGATTATTGGGTACGAGCAGTACTTC. This gives the protein CSVASDGKIIGYEQYF.

CDR3 loop: CASSQGTSGGNEQFF. The CDR3 DNA is TGTGCCAGCAGCCAGGGAACTAGCGGGGGTAATGAGCAGTTCTTC. The rearrangement joins TRBV7-9 to TRBJ2-1, with TRBD2 matching over 11 bases. This CDR3 comprises 15 residues. V trimming: 5 bases; J trimming: 7 bases; junction bases outside the gene matches: 7. The germline V gene encodes CDR1 SEHNR and CDR2 FQNEAQ (reference sequence).

The chain has TRBV9 and TRBJ1-1, with 9 bases identical to TRBD1. The CDR3 runs 15 residues. The junction had 5 bases not matched to a gene; V was cut back by 0 bases and J by 5 bases. CDR1 is SGDLS, CDR2 YYNGEE, per germline. The CDR3 spells CASSVVTGGDTEAFF. CDR3 sequence (DNA): TGTGCCAGCAGCGTAGTAACAGGGGGCGATACTGAAGCTTTCTTT.

This clonotype has ten or more counts. The chain joins TRBV28 to TRBJ2-7; D gene ambiguous. With 6 bases removed from V and 6 bases from J, the gap between germline ends came to 12 bases. This CDR3 spans 12 amino acids. CDR1 MDHEN and CDR2 SYDVKM come from the germline V gene. CDR3 coding DNA: TGTGCCAGCAGAGTTGACAAGTCCGAGCAGTACTTC. Translation: CASRVDKSEQYF. The full variable domain, in which reference TRBV28 and TRBJ2-7 provide the parts outside the CDR3, is DVKVTQSSRYLVKRTGEKVFLECVQDMDHENMFWYRQDPGLGLRLIYFSYDVKMKEKGDIPEGYSVSREKKERFSLILESASTNQTSMYLCASRVDKSEQYFGPGTRLTVT.

The rearrangement links TRBV18 to TRBJ2-7; D is uncertain. V was cut by 3 bases and J by 5 bases, with 14 bases left in between. The CDR3 extends over 14 amino acids. The germline CDR1 and CDR2 sequences are KGHSH and LQKENI. The CDR3 bases are TGTGCCAGCTCACCCCCCTCGCTTGGGGACGAGCAGTACTTC. As protein: CASSPPSLGDEQYF.

The genes are TRBV2 and TRBJ2-5; perhaps TRBD2 as D (6 bases). Gene TRBJ2-1 matches the end of the DNA better, so the J call may be wrong. The germline V gene has CDR1 SNHLY and CDR2 FYNNEI. This CDR3 contains 12 residues. CDR3 sequence: CASSVLAYEQFF. The CDR3 DNA is TGTGCCAGCAGCGTACTAGCATACGAGCAGTTCTTC.

V usage is TRBV10-3 and J usage is TRBJ1-2; the match to TRBD1 covers 7 bases. The germline CDR1 and CDR2 sequences are ENHRY and SYGVKD. Unmatched junction bases numbered 8, after V lost 10 bases and J lost 0 bases. CDR3 size: 14 residues. DNA for the CDR3: TGTGCCAGCGGGACAGCCGGCTCTAACTATGGCTACACCTTC. Its protein product is CASGTAGSNYGYTF.

The V gene is TRBV28, the J gene TRBJ2-7; weak D call: TRBD1 (6 bases). This CDR3 comprises 13 residues. The ends were cut back, 8 bases at V and 5 bases at J, with 16 bases in the middle. Per the germline V gene, CDR1 is MDHEN and CDR2 is SYDVKM. The CDR3 protein is CASRPGQYDEQYF. In DNA form, the CDR3 reads TGTGCCAGCCGACCGGGACAATATGACGAGCAGTACTTC.

The chain combines TRBV28 with TRBJ2-2; perhaps TRBD1 as D (5 bases). The germline V gene has CDR1 MDHEN and CDR2 SYDVKM. V was cut by 7 bases and J by 6 bases, with 9 bases left in between. The CDR3 length is 12 residues. The CDR3 coding sequence is TGTGCCAGCACCGCAGGGTCCGGGGAGCTGTTTTTT. This encodes CASTAGSGELFF.

This clonotype was recorded a few times. J is TRBJ2-5 and V is TRBV18; 7 bases fit TRBD2. The germline V gene has CDR1 KGHSH and CDR2 LQKENI. The CDR3 sequence is 16 residues long. Trimming took 2 bases from V and 5 from J; bases not matched to a gene: 11. This CDR3 reads CASSPTAGDSEETQYF. For the CDR3, the DNA is TGTGCCAGCTCACCAACCGCGGGGGATTCAGAGGAGACCCAGTACTTC. Drawing the rest from reference TRBV18 and TRBJ2-5, the complete variable domain is NAGVMQNPRHLVRRRGQEARLRCSPMKGHSHVYWYRQLPEEGLKFMVYLQKENIIDESGMPKERFSAEFPKEGPSILRIQQVVRGDSAAYFCASSPTAGDSEETQYFGPGTRLLVL.

The table lists this clonotype with a few counts. V is TRBV9 and J is TRBJ2-7; D perhaps matches TRBD1 (5 bases). V gave up 0 bases and J gave up 2 bases, with 9 bases separating them. The length of the CDR3 is 14 residues. Germline lookup yields CDR1 SGDLS and CDR2 YYNGEE. CDR3: CASSVEGITYEQYF. Here the CDR3 DNA reads TGTGCCAGCAGCGTAGAGGGGATCACCTACGAGCAGTACTTC.

This clonotype was picked up a small number of times. J is TRBJ1-3 and V is TRBV28; TRBD1 matches 7 bases. The CDR3 is 13 residues long. The ends lost 6 bases at V and 4 bases at J; junction bases unmatched: 3. CDR1 and CDR2 from the germline V gene are MDHEN and SYDVKM. The CDR3 sequence: CASRGQTGNTIYF. CDR3 sequence (DNA): TGTGCCAGCAGGGGACAGACAGGAAACACCATATATTTT.

The CDR3 DNA sequence: TGCAGTGCGCCGCTTACCTACGAGCAGTACTTC. It yields the protein CSAPLTYEQYF. The gene calls are TRBV20-1 and TRBJ2-7, with unresolved D. The CDR3 is 11 residues long. Germline V gene data show CDR1 as DFQATT and CDR2 as SNEGSKA (reference sequence). Trimming took 6 bases from V and 2 from J, leaving 8 bases between them.

Many counts were recorded for this clonotype. The V gene is TRBV20-1, the J gene TRBJ2-7; TRBD1 aligns across 10 bases. This CDR3 spans 14 amino acids. V shed 2 bases, J shed 2 bases, and the junction held 3 bases outside the gene matches. Germline V gene lookup returns CDR1 DFQATT and CDR2 SNEGSKA (reference sequence). In nucleotides, the CDR3 is TGCAGTGCTAGAACCGGGACAGGGGCCTACGAGCAGTACTTC. Translating gives CSARTGTGAYEQYF.